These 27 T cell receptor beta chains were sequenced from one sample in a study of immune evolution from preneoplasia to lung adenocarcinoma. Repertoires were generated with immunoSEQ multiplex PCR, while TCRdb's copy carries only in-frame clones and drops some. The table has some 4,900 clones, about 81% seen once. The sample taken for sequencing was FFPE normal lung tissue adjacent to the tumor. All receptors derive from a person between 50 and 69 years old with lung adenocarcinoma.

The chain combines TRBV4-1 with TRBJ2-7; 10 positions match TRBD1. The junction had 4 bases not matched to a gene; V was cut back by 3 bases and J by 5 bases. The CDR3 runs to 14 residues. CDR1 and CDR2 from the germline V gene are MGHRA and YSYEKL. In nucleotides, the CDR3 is TGCGCCAGCAGCCATGGACAGGGGGGGGACGAGCAGTACTTC. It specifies CASSHGQGGDEQYF.

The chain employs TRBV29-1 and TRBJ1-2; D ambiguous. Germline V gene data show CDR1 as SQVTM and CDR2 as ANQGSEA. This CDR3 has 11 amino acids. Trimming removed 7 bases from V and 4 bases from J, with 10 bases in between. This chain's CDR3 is CSASGSYGYTF. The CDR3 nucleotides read TGCAGCGCGTCGGGGAGCTATGGCTACACCTTC.

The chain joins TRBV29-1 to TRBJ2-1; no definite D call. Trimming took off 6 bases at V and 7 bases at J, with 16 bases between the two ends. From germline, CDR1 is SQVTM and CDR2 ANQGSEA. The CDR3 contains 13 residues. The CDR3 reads CSVTPPTLNEQFF. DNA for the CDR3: TGCAGCGTCACTCCTCCGACCTTGAATGAGCAGTTCTTC.

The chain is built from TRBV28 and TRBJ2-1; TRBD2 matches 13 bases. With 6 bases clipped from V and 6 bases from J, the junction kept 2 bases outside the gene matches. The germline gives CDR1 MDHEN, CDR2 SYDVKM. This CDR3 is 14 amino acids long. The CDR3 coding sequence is TGTGCCAGCAGCACTAGCGGGAGGGTCAATGAGCAGTTCTTC. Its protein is CASSTSGRVNEQFF.

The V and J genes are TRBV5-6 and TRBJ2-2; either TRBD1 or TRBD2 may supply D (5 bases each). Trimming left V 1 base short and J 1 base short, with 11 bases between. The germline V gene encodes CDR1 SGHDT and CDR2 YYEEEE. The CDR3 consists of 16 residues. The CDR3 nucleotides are TGTGCCAGCAGCTTGTTGGGGGAAGAGAACACCGGGGAGCTGTTTTTT. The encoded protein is CASSLLGEENTGELFF.

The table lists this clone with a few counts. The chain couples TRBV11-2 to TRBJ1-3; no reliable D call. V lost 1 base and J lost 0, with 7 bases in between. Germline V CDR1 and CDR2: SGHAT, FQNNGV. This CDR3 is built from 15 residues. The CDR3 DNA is TGTGCCAGCAGCTTAGGCGGATACTCTGGAAACACCATATATTTT. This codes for CASSLGGYSGNTIYF.

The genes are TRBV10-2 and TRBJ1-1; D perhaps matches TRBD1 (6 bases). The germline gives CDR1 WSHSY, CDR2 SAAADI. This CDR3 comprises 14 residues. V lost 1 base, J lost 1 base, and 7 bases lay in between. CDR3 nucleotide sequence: TGCGCCAGCAGTGAGTACAGGGAGAACACTGAAGCTTTCTTT. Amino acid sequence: CASSEYRENTEAFF.

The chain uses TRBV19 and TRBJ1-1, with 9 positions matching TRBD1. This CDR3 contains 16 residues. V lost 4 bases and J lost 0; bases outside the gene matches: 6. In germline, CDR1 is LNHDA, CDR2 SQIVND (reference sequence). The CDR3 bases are TGTGCCAGTAGTAAAAGACAGGGGGGCCTGAACACTGAAGCTTTCTTT. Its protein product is CASSKRQGGLNTEAFF.

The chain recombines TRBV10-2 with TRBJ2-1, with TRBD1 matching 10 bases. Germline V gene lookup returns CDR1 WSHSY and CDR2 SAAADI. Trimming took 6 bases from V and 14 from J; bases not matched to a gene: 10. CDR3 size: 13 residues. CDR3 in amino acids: CASSRGQGLEEFF. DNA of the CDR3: TGCGCCAGCAGCCGGGGACAGGGGTTAGAGGAGTTCTTC.

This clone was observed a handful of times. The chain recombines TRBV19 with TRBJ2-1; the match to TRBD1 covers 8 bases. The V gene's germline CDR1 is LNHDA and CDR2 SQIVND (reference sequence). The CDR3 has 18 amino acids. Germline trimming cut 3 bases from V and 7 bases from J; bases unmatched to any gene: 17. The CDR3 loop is CASSIKGDGQGKENEQFF. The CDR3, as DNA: TGTGCCAGTAGTATCAAAGGAGACGGACAGGGCAAGGAGAATGAGCAGTTCTTC.

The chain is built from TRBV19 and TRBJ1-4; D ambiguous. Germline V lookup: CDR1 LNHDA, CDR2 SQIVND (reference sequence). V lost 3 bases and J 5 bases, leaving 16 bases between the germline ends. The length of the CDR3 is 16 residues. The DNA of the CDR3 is TGTGCCAGTAGTATTTTAGGCACAAGCGGAAATGAAAAACTGTTTTTT. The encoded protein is CASSILGTSGNEKLFF. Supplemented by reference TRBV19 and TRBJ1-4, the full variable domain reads DGGITQSPKYLFRKEGQNVTLSCEQNLNHDAMYWYRQDPGQGLRLIYYSQIVNDFQKGDIAEGYSVSREKKESFPLTVTSAQKNPTAFYLCASSILGTSGNEKLFFGSGTQLSVL.

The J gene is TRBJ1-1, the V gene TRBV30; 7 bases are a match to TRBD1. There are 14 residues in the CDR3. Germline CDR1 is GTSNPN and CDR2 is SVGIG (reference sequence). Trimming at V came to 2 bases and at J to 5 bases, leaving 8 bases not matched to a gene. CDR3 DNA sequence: TGTGCCTGGAGTCGACAGGGCGCTCGGACTGAAGCTTTCTTT. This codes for CAWSRQGARTEAFF. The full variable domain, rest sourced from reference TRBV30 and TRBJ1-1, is SQTIHQWPATLVQPVGSPLSLECTVEGTSNPNLYWYRQAAGRGLQLLFYSVGIGQISSEVPQNLSASRPQDRQFILSSKKLLLSDSGFYLCAWSRQGARTEAFFGQGTRLTVV.

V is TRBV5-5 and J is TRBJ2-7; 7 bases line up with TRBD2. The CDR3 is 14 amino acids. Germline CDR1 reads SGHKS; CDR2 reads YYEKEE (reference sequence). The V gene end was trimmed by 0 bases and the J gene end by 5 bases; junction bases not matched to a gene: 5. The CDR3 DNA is TGTGCCAGCAGCTTGGAGCGGGGCCGCCACGAGCAGTACTTC. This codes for CASSLERGRHEQYF.

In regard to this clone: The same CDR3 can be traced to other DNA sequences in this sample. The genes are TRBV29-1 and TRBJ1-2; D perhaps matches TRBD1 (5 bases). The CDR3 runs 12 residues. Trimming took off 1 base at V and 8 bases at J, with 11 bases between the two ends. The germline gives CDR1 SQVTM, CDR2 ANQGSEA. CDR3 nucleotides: TGCAGCGTTGAAGGTGGGGGAGGGGGCTACACCTTC. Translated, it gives CSVEGGGGGYTF. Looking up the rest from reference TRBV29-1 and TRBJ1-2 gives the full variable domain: SAVISQKPSRDICQRGTSLTIQCQVDSQVTMMFWYRQQPGQSLTLIATANQGSEATYESGFVIDKFPISRPNLTFSTLTVSNMSPEDSSIYLCSVEGGGGGYTFGSGTRLTVV.

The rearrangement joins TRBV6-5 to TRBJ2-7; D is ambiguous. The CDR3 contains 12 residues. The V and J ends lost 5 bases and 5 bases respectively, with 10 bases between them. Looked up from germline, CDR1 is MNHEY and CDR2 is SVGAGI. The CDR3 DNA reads TGTGCCAGCAGTCCCGATGGGGACGAGCAGTACTTC. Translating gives CASSPDGDEQYF.

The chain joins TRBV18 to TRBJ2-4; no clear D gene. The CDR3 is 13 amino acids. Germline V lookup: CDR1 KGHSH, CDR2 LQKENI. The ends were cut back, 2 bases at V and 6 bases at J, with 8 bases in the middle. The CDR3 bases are TGTGCCAGCTCACCAACGGCCGGAAACATTCAGTACTTC. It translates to CASSPTAGNIQYF.

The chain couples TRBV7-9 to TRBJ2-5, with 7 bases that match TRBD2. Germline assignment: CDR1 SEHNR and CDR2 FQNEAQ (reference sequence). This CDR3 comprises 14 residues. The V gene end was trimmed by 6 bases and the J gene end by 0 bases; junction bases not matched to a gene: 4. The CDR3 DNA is TGTGCCAGCAGATCCGGGACTAACCAAGAGACCCAGTACTTC. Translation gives CASRSGTNQETQYF.

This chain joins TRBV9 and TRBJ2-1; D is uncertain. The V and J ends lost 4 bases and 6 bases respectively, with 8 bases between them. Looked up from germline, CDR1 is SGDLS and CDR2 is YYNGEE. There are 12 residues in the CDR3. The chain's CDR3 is CASSQVGNEQFF. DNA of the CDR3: TGTGCCAGCAGCCAAGTGGGCAATGAGCAGTTCTTC.

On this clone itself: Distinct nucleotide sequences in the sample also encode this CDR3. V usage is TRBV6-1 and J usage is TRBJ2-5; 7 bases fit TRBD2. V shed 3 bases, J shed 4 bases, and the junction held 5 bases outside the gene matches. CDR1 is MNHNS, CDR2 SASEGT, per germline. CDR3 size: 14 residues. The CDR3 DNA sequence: TGTGCCAGCAGTGACGGCGGGAGTATAGAGACCCAGTACTTC. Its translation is CASSDGGSIETQYF.

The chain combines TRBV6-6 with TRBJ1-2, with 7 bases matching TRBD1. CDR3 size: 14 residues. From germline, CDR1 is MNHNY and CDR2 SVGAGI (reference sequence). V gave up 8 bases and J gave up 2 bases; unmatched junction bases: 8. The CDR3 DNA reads TGTGCCAGCTTGAGCGGGACAGACAACTATGGCTACACCTTC. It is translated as CASLSGTDNYGYTF.

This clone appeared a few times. The CDR3 sequence is CASSPLEREVADTQYF. The CDR3 coding sequence is TGTGCCAGTAGTCCCCTGGAGCGGGAGGTTGCAGATACGCAGTATTTT. The rearrangement joins TRBV19 to TRBJ2-3; 9 positions match TRBD2. Germline V lookup: CDR1 LNHDA, CDR2 SQIVND (reference sequence). CDR3 length: 16 residues. V lost 5 bases and J lost 4; bases outside the gene matches: 10.

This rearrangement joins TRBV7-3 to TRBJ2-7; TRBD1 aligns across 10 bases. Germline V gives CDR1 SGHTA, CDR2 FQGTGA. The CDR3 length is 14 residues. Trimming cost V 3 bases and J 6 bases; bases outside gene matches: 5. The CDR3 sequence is CASSLGTGDPEQYF. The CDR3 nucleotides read TGTGCCAGCAGCTTGGGGACAGGGGATCCCGAGCAGTACTTC. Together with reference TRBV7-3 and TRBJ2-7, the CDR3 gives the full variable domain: GAGVSQTPSNKVTEKGKYVELRCDPISGHTALYWYRQSLGQGPEFLIYFQGTGAADDSGLPNDRFFAVRPEGSVSTLKIQRTERGDSAVYLCASSLGTGDPEQYFGPGTRLTVT.

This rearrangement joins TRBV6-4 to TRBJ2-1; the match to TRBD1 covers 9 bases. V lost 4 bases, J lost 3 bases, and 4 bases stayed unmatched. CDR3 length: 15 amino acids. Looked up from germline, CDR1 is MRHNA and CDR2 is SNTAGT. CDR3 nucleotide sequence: TGTGCCAGCAGTGTGGAGACAGGGGGCTACAATGAGCAGTTCTTC. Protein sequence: CASSVETGGYNEQFF.

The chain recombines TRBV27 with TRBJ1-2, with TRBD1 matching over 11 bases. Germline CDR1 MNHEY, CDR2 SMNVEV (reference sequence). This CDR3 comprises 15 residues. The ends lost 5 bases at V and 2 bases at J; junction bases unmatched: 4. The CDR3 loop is CASSPRTGGNYGYTF. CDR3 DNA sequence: TGTGCCAGCAGTCCCCGGACAGGGGGCAACTATGGCTACACCTTC.

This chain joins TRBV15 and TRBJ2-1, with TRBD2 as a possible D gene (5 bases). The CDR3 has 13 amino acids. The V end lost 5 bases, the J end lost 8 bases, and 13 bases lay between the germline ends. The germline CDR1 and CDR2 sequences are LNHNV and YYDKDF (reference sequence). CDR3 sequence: CATSPVGGYEQFF. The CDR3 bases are TGTGCCACCAGCCCGGTAGGAGGTTATGAGCAGTTCTTC.

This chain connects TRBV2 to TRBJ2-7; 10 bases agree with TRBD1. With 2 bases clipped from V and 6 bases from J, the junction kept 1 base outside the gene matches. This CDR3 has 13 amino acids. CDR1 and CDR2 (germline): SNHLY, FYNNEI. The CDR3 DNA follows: TGTGCCAGCAGTGAACGGGACAGGGGCGAGCAGTACTTC. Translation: CASSERDRGEQYF.

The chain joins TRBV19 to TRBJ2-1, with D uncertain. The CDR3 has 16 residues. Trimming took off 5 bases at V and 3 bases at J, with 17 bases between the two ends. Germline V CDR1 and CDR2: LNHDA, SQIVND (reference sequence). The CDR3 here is CASSFTTPYLYNEQFF. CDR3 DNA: TGTGCCAGTAGTTTTACTACTCCGTACCTCTACAATGAGCAGTTCTTC.